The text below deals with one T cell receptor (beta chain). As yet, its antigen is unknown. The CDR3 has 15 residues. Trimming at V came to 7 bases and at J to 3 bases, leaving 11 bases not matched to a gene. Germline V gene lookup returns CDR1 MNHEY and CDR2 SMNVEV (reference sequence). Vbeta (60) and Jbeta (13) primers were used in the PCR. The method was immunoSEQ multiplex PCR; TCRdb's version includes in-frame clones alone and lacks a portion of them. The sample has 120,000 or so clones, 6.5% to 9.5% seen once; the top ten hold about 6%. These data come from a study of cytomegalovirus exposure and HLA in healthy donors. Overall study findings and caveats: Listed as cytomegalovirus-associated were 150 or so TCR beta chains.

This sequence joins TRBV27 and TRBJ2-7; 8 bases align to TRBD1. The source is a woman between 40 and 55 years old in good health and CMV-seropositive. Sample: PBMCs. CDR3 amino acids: CASTLFGTGDYEQYF. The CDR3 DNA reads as TGTGCCAGCACCCTTTTCGGGACAGGCGACTACGAGCAGTACTTC.